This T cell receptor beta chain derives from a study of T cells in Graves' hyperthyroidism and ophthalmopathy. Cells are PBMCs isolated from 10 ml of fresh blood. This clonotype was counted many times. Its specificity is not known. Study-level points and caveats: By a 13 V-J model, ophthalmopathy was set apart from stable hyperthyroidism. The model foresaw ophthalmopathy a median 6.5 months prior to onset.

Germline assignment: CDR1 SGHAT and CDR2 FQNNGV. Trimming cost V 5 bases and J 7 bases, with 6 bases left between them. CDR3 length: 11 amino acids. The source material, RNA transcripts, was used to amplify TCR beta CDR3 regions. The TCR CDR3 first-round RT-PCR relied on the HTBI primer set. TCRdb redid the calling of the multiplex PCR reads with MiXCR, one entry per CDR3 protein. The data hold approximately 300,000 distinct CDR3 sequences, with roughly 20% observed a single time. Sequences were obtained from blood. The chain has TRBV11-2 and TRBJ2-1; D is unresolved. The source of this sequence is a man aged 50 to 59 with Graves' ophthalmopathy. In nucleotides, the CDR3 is TGTGCCAGCAGCGAGATGAATGAGCAGTTCTTC. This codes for CASSEMNEQFF.